This T cell receptor beta chain was identified in a study of shared clonotypes between healthy human individuals. Donation came from healthy HIV-negative adults that had no recent acute infections or vaccinations. Trimming at V came to 5 bases and at J to 5 bases, leaving 4 bases not matched to a gene. Germline CDR1 reads MNHNS; CDR2 reads SASEGT. The CDR3 is 15 residues long. Concerning this clone itself: Its specificity is unknown.

The study's findings and limits: Donors were few, which limited the genetic and exposure-history diversity represented. Despite large depth, rarefaction showed incomplete sorted-subset sequencing. Generally, naive subsets (rather than memory subsets) showed larger estimated richness.

Here immunoSEQ multiplex PCR was the method, and the copy in TCRdb shows in-frame clones only, minus some. The sample shows roughly 1,500,000 clones, approximately 98.5% of them seen only once. This chain joins TRBV6-1 and TRBJ2-1; 12 nucleotides agree with TRBD2. The TCR was taken from a man aged 30 to 45 in good health. Material for sequencing was naive CD4+ T cells sorted from blood. Noted subset: CD45RA+ positively selected. The CDR3, as DNA: TGTGCCAGCAGTTCAGGACTAGCGGGACACAATGAGCAGTTCTTC. Its translation is CASSSGLAGHNEQFF.